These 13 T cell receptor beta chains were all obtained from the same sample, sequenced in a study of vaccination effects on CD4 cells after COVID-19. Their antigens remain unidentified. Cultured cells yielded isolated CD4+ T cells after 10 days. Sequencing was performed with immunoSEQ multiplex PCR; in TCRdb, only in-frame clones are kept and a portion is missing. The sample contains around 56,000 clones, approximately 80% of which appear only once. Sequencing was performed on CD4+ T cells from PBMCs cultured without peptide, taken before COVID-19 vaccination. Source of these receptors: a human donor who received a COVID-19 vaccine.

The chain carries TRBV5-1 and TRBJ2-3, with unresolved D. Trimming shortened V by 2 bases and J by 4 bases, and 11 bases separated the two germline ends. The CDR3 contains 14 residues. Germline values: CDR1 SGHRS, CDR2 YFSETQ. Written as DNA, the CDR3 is TGCGCCAGCAGCTTCCTCTCGAGCCCAGATACGCAGTATTTT. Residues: CASSFLSSPDTQYF.

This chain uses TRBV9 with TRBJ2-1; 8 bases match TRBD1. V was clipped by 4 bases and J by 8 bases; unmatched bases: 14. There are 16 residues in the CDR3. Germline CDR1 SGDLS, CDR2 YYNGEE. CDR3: CASSPRGGRGQDEQFF. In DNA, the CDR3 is TGTGCCAGCAGCCCCCGAGGGGGCAGGGGGCAAGATGAGCAGTTCTTC.

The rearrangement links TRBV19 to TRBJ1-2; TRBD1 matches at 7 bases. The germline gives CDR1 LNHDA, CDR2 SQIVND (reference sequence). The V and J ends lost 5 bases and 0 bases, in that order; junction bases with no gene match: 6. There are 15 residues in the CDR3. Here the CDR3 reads CASSYSGQSNYGYTF. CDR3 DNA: TGTGCCAGTAGTTACTCGGGACAGTCTAACTATGGCTACACCTTC.

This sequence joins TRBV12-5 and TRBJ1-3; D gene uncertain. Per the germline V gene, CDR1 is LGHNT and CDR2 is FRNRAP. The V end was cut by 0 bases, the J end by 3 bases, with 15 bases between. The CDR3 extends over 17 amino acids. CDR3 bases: TGTGCTAGTGGTTTGGTACCCGGCAGGCAGGATGGAAACACCATATATTTT. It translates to CASGLVPGRQDGNTIYF.

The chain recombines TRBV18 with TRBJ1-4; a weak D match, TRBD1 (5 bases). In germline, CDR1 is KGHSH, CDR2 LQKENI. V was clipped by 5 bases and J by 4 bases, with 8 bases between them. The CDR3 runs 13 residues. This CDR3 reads CASSSRGNEKLFF. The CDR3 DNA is TGTGCCAGCTCATCAAGGGGTAATGAAAAACTGTTTTTT.

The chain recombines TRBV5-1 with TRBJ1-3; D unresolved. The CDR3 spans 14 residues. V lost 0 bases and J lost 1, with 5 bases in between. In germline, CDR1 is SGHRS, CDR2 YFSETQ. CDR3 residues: CASSLGESGNTIYF. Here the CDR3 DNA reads TGCGCCAGCAGCTTGGGGGAGTCTGGAAACACCATATATTTT.

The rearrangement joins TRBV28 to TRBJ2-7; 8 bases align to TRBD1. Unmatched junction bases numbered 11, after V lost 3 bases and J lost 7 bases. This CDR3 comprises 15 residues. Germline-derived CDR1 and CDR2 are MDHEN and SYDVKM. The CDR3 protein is CASSFGGTGAGEQYV. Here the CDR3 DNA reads TGTGCCAGCAGTTTCGGTGGGACAGGAGCAGGGGAGCAGTACGTC.

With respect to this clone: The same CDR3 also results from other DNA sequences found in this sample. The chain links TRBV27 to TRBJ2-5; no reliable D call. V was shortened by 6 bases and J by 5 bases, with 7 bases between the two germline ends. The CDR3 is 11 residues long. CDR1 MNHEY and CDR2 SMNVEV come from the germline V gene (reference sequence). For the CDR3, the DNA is TGTGCCAGCAGCCTCAGGGAGACCCAGTACTTC. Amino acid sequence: CASSLRETQYF.

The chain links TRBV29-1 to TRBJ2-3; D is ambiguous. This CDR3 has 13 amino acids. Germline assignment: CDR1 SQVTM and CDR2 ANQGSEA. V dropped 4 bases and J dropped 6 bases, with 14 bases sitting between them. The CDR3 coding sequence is TGCAGCGTTGTGGTTCCAGCCCCGGATACGCAGTATTTT. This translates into CSVVVPAPDTQYF.

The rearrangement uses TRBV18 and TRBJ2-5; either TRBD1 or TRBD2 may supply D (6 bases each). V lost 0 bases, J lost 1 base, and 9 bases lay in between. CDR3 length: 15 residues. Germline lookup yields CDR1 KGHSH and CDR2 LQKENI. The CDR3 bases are TGTGCCAGCTCACCACCGGGGGGCAGCCAAGAGACCCAGTACTTC. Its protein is CASSPPGGSQETQYF.

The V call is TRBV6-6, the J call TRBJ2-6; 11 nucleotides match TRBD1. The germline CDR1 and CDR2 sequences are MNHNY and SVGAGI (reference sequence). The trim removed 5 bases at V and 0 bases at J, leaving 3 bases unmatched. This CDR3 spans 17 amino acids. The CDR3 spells CASSPGTGGSGANVLTF. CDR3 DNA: TGTGCCAGCAGTCCAGGGACAGGGGGCTCTGGGGCCAACGTCCTGACTTTC.

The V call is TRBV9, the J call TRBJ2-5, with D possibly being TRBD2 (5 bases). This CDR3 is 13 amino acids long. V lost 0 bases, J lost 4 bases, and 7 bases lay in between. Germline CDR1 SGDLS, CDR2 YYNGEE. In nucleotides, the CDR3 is TGTGCCAGCAGCGTAGAAGGGAGAGAGACCCAGTACTTC. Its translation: CASSVEGRETQYF.

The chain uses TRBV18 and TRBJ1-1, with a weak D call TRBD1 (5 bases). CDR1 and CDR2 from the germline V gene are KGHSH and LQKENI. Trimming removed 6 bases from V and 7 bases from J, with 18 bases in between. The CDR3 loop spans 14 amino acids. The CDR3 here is CASSSMWGGGEAFF. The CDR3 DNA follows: TGTGCCAGCTCGTCGATGTGGGGGGGAGGTGAAGCTTTCTTT.